This passage covers 21 T cell receptor beta chains from one sample sequenced in a study of CD8+ T cells in alopecia areata. Treatment defined: oral pan-JAK inhibitor, 5-10 mg twice daily. Extraction of RNA preceded its reverse transcription into cDNA, which served as the sequencing template. The data were produced by immunoSEQ multiplex PCR, yet TCRdb's version contains in-frame clones alone and is incomplete. The sample carries 250,000 to 300,000 clones, 58% recorded once. This specimen was CD4+ T cells sorted from blood, taken at week 24, from a patient treated with tofacitinib. The receptors derive from a human donor with alopecia areata.

The chain is built from TRBV28 and TRBJ1-5, with 7 positions matching TRBD1. CDR1 and CDR2 from the germline V gene are MDHEN and SYDVKM. The CDR3 runs to 14 residues. The ends lost 6 bases at V and 4 bases at J; junction bases unmatched: 6. DNA for the CDR3: TGTGCCAGCAGGCCGGGGACAGATAATCAGCCCCAGCATTTT. Translating it yields CASRPGTDNQPQHF.

This clone has more than one count but fewer than ten. This chain links TRBV29-1 with TRBJ1-1; 8 bases line up with TRBD1. The length of the CDR3 is 13 residues. CDR1 SQVTM and CDR2 ANQGSEA come from the germline V gene. J lost 1 base, V lost 6 bases, and 4 bases had no gene match. CDR3 region: CSVGDRQNTEAFF. DNA for the CDR3: TGCAGCGTGGGGGACAGGCAGAACACTGAAGCTTTCTTT. The whole variable domain, filled in from reference TRBV29-1 and TRBJ1-1, reads SAVISQKPSRDICQRGTSLTIQCQVDSQVTMMFWYRQQPGQSLTLIATANQGSEATYESGFVIDKFPISRPNLTFSTLTVSNMSPEDSSIYLCSVGDRQNTEAFFGQGTRLTVV.

The V call is TRBV10-3, the J call TRBJ2-3, with D possibly matching TRBD1 (6 bases). CDR3 size: 15 residues. The germline V gene has CDR1 ENHRY and CDR2 SYGVKD. V shed 6 bases and J shed 1 base, with 14 bases lying between them. Written as DNA, the CDR3 is TGTGCCATCAGGAGGACAGACGATGGCACAGATACGCAGTATTTT. It codes for CAIRRTDDGTDTQYF.

This clone was observed a few times. The rearrangement joins TRBV29-1 to TRBJ2-5; D unresolved. CDR1 and CDR2 (germline): SQVTM, ANQGSEA. CDR3 length: 13 residues. V lost 2 bases, J lost 4 bases, and 11 bases lay in between. The CDR3 region is CSVETHAGETQYF. The DNA for the CDR3 is TGCAGCGTTGAAACCCATGCCGGAGAGACCCAGTACTTC.

The J gene is TRBJ2-3, the V gene TRBV29-1; D is perhaps TRBD1 or TRBD2 (5 bases each). The germline V and J ends were trimmed by 5 bases and 6 bases, with 18 bases remaining between them. The length of the CDR3 is 14 residues. Looked up from germline, CDR1 is SQVTM and CDR2 is ANQGSEA. The CDR3 spells CSVKSGTLIDTQYF. As DNA, the CDR3 is TGCAGCGTTAAGTCGGGGACCCTTATTGATACGCAGTATTTT.

The chain is built from TRBV30 and TRBJ2-7; D gene ambiguous. Trimming cost V 1 base and J 8 bases, with 9 bases left between them. The CDR3 has 11 residues. Germline V gene data show CDR1 as GTSNPN and CDR2 as SVGIG (reference sequence). CDR3 sequence: CAWSAPSQQYF. The CDR3 DNA follows: TGTGCCTGGAGTGCCCCGTCCCAGCAGTACTTC.

In this sample, this clone turned up a few times. V and J are TRBV2 and TRBJ1-2; D remains ambiguous. The length of the CDR3 is 12 residues. V gave up 8 bases and J gave up 8 bases, with 15 bases separating them. Per the germline V gene, CDR1 is SNHLY and CDR2 is FYNNEI. CDR3 DNA: TGTGCCAGCGACTCCCAGAAGAAAGGCTACACCTTC. Translated: CASDSQKKGYTF. The whole variable domain, filled in from reference TRBV2 and TRBJ1-2, reads EPEVTQTPSHQVTQMGQEVILRCVPISNHLYFYWYRQILGQKVEFLVSFYNNEISEKSEIFDDQFSVERPDGSNFTLKIRSTKLEDSAMYFCASDSQKKGYTFGSGTRLTVV.

J is TRBJ1-2 and V is TRBV6-6; TRBD1 might be the D (6 bases). The germline V gene has CDR1 MNHNY and CDR2 SVGAGI (reference sequence). This CDR3 spans 13 amino acids. V was cut by 8 bases and J by 4 bases, with 14 bases left in between. In DNA, the CDR3 is TGTGCCAGCCAAAAGGGGGGCTCCTATGGCTACACCTTC. Residues: CASQKGGSYGYTF.

This clone was found a few times. The gene calls are TRBV29-1 and TRBJ2-5, with 7 bases aligning to TRBD1. Germline V gives CDR1 SQVTM, CDR2 ANQGSEA. With V trimmed by 6 bases and J by 5 bases, 6 bases remained unmatched. The CDR3 runs 12 residues. DNA of the CDR3: TGCAGCGTGGGAACAGGGGTTGAGACCCAGTACTTC. It specifies CSVGTGVETQYF.

To note about this clone: Different DNA sequences within this sample yield the same CDR3. This rearrangement joins TRBV5-4 to TRBJ2-7; no definite D call. This CDR3 region has 11 residues. With 0 bases removed from V and 3 bases from J, the gap between germline ends came to 1 base. CDR1 is SGHNT, CDR2 YYREEE, per germline (reference sequence). The CDR3 DNA is TGTGCCAGCAGCTTGGACTACGAGCAGTACTTC. This translates into CASSLDYEQYF.

The rearrangement uses TRBV4-3 and TRBJ1-1; unclear D gene. V lost 6 bases to trimming and J lost 1 base, with 33 bases between them. CDR1 LGHNA and CDR2 YSLEER come from the germline V gene. This CDR3 is built from 21 residues. CDR3 protein: CASSLRWGSPSLAGRNTEAFF. The CDR3 bases are TGCGCCAGCAGTCTTCGGTGGGGTTCTCCGTCACTGGCAGGTAGGAACACTGAAGCTTTCTTT.

Only one count was recorded for this clone. Other DNA sequences in this specimen translate into the identical CDR3. The CDR3 DNA follows: TGTGCCTGGAGTGGGGTCTACGAGCAGTACTTC. Its translation: CAWSGVYEQYF. The rearrangement uses TRBV30 and TRBJ2-7, with unresolved D. The V gene's germline CDR1 is GTSNPN and CDR2 SVGIG (reference sequence). Trimming removed 1 base from V and 3 bases from J, with 4 bases in between. The CDR3 has 11 amino acids. Looking up the rest from reference TRBV30 and TRBJ2-7 gives the full variable domain: SQTIHQWPATLVQPVGSPLSLECTVEGTSNPNLYWYRQAAGRGLQLLFYSVGIGQISSEVPQNLSASRPQDRQFILSSKKLLLSDSGFYLCAWSGVYEQYFGPGTRLTVT.

The CDR3 nucleotides read TGTGCCTGGAGTGTACTAGCGGGGGGAAAGACCCAGTACTTC. Protein product: CAWSVLAGGKTQYF. The chain uses TRBV30 and TRBJ2-5; 12 nucleotides align to TRBD2. The CDR3 is made up of 14 amino acids. The ends lost 0 bases at V and 6 bases at J; junction bases unmatched: 2. The germline gives CDR1 GTSNPN, CDR2 SVGIG (reference sequence).

The CDR3 is CASTKGHNYGYTF. DNA for the CDR3: TGTGCCAGCACGAAGGGACATAACTATGGCTACACCTTC. The V and J genes are TRBV2 and TRBJ1-2; D may be TRBD1 (6 bases). V lost 7 bases to trimming and J lost 1 base, with 10 bases between them. Germline loops: CDR1 SNHLY, CDR2 FYNNEI. This CDR3 spans 13 amino acids.

The DNA for the CDR3 is TGTGCCTGGAGTCCACAAGTGCCCGGGACTTACACTGAAGCTTTCTTT. Its protein is CAWSPQVPGTYTEAFF. The rearrangement links TRBV30 to TRBJ1-1; D is perhaps TRBD1 (5 bases). Germline values: CDR1 GTSNPN, CDR2 SVGIG (reference sequence). This CDR3 is built from 16 residues. V lost 2 bases and J 3 bases, leaving 19 bases between the germline ends. The variable domain in full, completed from reference TRBV30 and TRBJ1-1, reads SQTIHQWPATLVQPVGSPLSLECTVEGTSNPNLYWYRQAAGRGLQLLFYSVGIGQISSEVPQNLSASRPQDRQFILSSKKLLLSDSGFYLCAWSPQVPGTYTEAFFGQGTRLTVV.

Details on this clone: Other DNA sequences of this sample code for an identical CDR3. The rearrangement uses TRBV30 and TRBJ2-7; D unresolved. CDR3 size: 11 residues. V lost 1 base, J lost 2 bases, and 3 bases lay in between. In germline, CDR1 is GTSNPN, CDR2 SVGIG (reference sequence). The CDR3 nucleotides read TGTGCCTGGAGTGGCCCCTACGAGCAGTACTTC. Protein sequence: CAWSGPYEQYF. Looking up the rest from reference TRBV30 and TRBJ2-7 gives the full variable domain: SQTIHQWPATLVQPVGSPLSLECTVEGTSNPNLYWYRQAAGRGLQLLFYSVGIGQISSEVPQNLSASRPQDRQFILSSKKLLLSDSGFYLCAWSGPYEQYFGPGTRLTVT.

With respect to this clone: Other DNA sequences in the same sample also yield this CDR3. V is TRBV5-6 and J is TRBJ2-5, with D possibly being TRBD1 or TRBD2 (5 bases each). The germline V gene has CDR1 SGHDT and CDR2 YYEEEE. V lost 0 bases and J 3 bases, leaving 6 bases between the germline ends. The CDR3 runs 13 residues. CDR3 sequence (DNA): TGTGCCAGCAGCTTGGGAGGGGAAGAGACCCAGTACTTC. Translating it yields CASSLGGEETQYF.

This chain connects TRBV15 to TRBJ1-2, with D possibly TRBD1 on 5 matching bases. V gave up 2 bases and J gave up 4 bases, with 14 bases separating them. CDR1 and CDR2 from the germline V gene are LNHNV and YYDKDF (reference sequence). The CDR3 extends over 15 amino acids. DNA for the CDR3: TGTGCCACCAGCAGAAGCTCGGGGACTTCCTATGGCTACACCTTC. Its translation is CATSRSSGTSYGYTF.

The table lists this clone with a few counts. The chain has TRBV14 and TRBJ2-4; D tentatively reads TRBD1 or TRBD2 (5 bases each). This CDR3 has 15 residues. Trimming removed 0 bases from V and 9 bases from J, with 15 bases in between. Germline CDR1 reads SGHDN; CDR2 reads FVKESK. In DNA, the CDR3 is TGTGCCAGCAGCCAAGATATTGGGACGTTAGGCATTCAGTACTTC. Residues: CASSQDIGTLGIQYF.

The J gene is TRBJ1-2, the V gene TRBV7-2; tentative D call: TRBD1 (6 bases). The CDR3 runs 14 residues. V lost 1 base, J lost 4 bases, and 10 bases lay in between. Germline CDR1 reads SGHTA; CDR2 reads FQGNSA. This chain's CDR3 is CASSLGWDTYGYTF. The DNA of the CDR3 is TGTGCCAGCAGCTTAGGTTGGGACACCTATGGCTACACCTTC.

The chain employs TRBV4-1 and TRBJ2-7; a possible D gene is TRBD2 (6 bases). CDR1 is MGHRA, CDR2 YSYEKL, per germline. The V end lost 3 bases, the J end lost 2 bases, and 17 bases lay between the germline ends. CDR3 length equals 16 residues. CDR3 in DNA: TGCGCCAGCAGCCAGGGACCGGGACTTCAGACCTACGAGCAGTACTTC. This gives the protein CASSQGPGLQTYEQYF.